This TCR beta chain was documented in a study of identical twins. The V gene end was trimmed by 1 base and the J gene end by 4 bases; junction bases not matched to a gene: 4. The length of the CDR3 is 16 residues. Germline values: CDR1 SGHTA, CDR2 FQGNSA. TCRdb passed the 5' RACE reads through MiXCR, listing each CDR3 protein once. Here the sample spans a few hundred thousand distinct CDR3 sequences, roughly 26% being singletons. This sample was shared with a second study, whose subject was T cells expressing NK-cell markers.

The V gene is TRBV7-2, the J gene TRBJ2-5, with TRBD2 matching 12 bases. The source of this sequence is a woman under 30 in good health. The sequencing input was CD4+ T cells sorted from blood. The chain's CDR3 is CASSLGLAGAGETQYF. The CDR3 DNA sequence: TGTGCCAGCAGCTTAGGACTAGCGGGAGCTGGAGAGACCCAGTACTTC.